Described below is a single T cell receptor beta chain sequence and its context. The antigen remains undetermined. The primer mix had 60 Vbeta and 13 Jbeta primers. Assay used: immunoSEQ multiplex PCR; TCRdb lists only in-frame clones, some missing. This table holds roughly 150,000 clones, 60% to 80% found once. Unmatched junction bases numbered 5, after V lost 0 bases and J lost 6 bases. The CDR3 is made up of 14 amino acids. The V gene's germline CDR1 is GTSNPN and CDR2 SVGIG (reference sequence). The data were obtained in a study of cytomegalovirus exposure and HLA in healthy donors. The wider study: Roughly 85 million unique TCRs from HLA-typed donors were held in an early release of data.

Study results and caveats: In vitro assays verified that a few CMV-associated chains recognized CMV antigens specifically. It emerged from a later analysis that several of the most significant clusters appeared to be linked to common viral pathogens. On later analysis, the bulk of CMV-associated TCR beta chains appeared to be HLA-restricted.

This TCR was sampled from a male donor in good health and CMV-seronegative. The V gene is TRBV30, the J gene TRBJ2-7; TRBD1 matches at 10 bases. Sequencing was performed on PBMCs. The chain's CDR3 is CAWSVWTGGSEQYF. DNA for the CDR3: TGTGCCTGGAGTGTATGGACAGGGGGGTCCGAGCAGTACTTC.